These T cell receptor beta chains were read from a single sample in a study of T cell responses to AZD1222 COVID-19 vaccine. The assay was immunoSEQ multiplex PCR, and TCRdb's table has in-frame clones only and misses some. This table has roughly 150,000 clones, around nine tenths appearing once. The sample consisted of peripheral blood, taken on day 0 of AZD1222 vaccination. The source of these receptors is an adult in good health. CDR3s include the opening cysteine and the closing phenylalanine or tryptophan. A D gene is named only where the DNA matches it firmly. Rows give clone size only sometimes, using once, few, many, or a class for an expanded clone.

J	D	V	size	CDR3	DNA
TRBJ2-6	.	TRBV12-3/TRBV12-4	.	CASRGSGANVLTF	TGTGCCAGCAGGGGTTCTGGGGCCAACGTCCTGACTTTC
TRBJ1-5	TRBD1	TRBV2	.	CASSEAAYEGAQPQHF	TGTGCCAGCAGTGAAGCGGCCTACGAGGGGGCTCAGCCCCAGCATTTT
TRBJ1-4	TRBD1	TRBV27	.	CASSQQGWRNEKLFF	TGTGCCAGCAGCCAACAGGGGTGGCGTAATGAAAAACTGTTTTTT
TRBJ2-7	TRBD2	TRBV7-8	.	CASSGQGGTRSYEQYF	TGTGCCAGCAGCGGTCAAGGGGGGACTAGATCCTACGAGCAGTACTTC
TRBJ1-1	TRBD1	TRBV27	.	CASRAGGAANTEAFF	TGTGCCAGCAGAGCAGGGGGAGCTGCGAACACTGAAGCTTTCTTT
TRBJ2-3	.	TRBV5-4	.	CASSAKLGKDTDTQYF	TGTGCCAGCAGCGCCAAGCTGGGAAAGGACACAGATACGCAGTATTTT
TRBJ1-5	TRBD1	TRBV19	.	CASSMIDREHSNQPQHF	TGTGCCAGTAGTATGATCGACAGGGAGCACTCCAATCAGCCCCAGCATTTT
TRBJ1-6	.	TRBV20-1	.	CSASFRGFGSPLHF	TGCAGTGCTAGTTTCAGGGGATTTGGTTCACCCCTCCACTTT
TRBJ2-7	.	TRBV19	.	CASSSTPGPSTYEQYF	TGTGCCAGTAGTTCGACACCGGGTCCGAGCACCTACGAGCAGTACTTC
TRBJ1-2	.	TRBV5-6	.	CASSLNREFPKDTF	TGTGCCAGCAGCTTGAACAGGGAGTTCCCTAAGGACACCTTC
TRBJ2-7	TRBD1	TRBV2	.	CASRVTGGFSSYEQYF	TGTGCCAGCAGGGTGACAGGGGGCTTTAGTTCCTACGAGCAGTACTTC
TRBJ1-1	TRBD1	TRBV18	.	CASSQAITGAEAFF	TGTGCCAGCTCACAGGCCATAACAGGGGCTGAAGCTTTCTTT
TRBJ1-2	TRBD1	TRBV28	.	CASSQGTGASYGYTF	TGTGCCAGCAGTCAAGGGACAGGGGCTTCCTATGGCTACACCTTC
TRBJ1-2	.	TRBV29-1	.	CSVVKWQLNNYGYTF	TGCAGCGTTGTTAAGTGGCAGCTGAATAACTATGGCTACACCTTC
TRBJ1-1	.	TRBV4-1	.	CASSLGPLNTEAFF	TGCGCCAGCAGCCTGGGACCGTTGAACACTGAAGCTTTCTTT
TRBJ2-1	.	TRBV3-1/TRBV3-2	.	CASRIGNNEQFF	TGTGCCAGCAGGATTGGGAACAATGAGCAGTTCTTC
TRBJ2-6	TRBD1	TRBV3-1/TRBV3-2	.	CASSLWTGGSGANVLTF	TGTGCCAGCAGCCTATGGACAGGGGGCTCTGGGGCCAACGTCCTGACTTTC
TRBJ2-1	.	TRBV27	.	CASSFRALGDEQFF	TGTGCCAGCAGTTTCCGGGCCCTTGGGGATGAGCAGTTCTTC
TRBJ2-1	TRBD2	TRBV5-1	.	CASSFQETSGSYNEQFF	TGCGCCAGCAGCTTCCAAGAAACTAGCGGGAGTTACAATGAGCAGTTCTTC
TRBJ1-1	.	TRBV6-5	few	CASSYWRGGLNTEAFF	TGTGCCAGCAGTTACTGGCGCGGGGGCTTGAACACTGAAGCTTTCTTT
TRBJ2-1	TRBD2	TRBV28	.	CASIAGGSYNEQFF	TGTGCCAGCATAGCGGGAGGCTCCTACAATGAGCAGTTCTTC
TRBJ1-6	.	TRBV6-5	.	CASSYRGRGHSPLHF	TGTGCCAGCAGTTACCGCGGGCGGGGCCATTCACCCCTCCACTTT
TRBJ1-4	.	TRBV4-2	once	CASSQEVTVNEKLFF	TGTGCCAGCAGCCAAGAGGTTACGGTGAATGAAAAACTGTTTTTT
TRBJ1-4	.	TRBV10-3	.	CAISEAGWKLFF	TGTGCCATCAGTGAGGCGGGGTGGAAACTGTTTTTT
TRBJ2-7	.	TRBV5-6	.	CASSSAREQYF	TGTGCCAGCAGCTCGGCCCGCGAGCAGTACTTC
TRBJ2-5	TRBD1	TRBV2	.	CASSRRQGLFQETQYF	TGTGCCAGCAGTCGTAGACAGGGGCTCTTCCAAGAGACCCAGTACTTC
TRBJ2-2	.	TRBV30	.	CAWSVNGELFF	TGTGCCTGGAGTGTAAACGGGGAGCTGTTTTTT
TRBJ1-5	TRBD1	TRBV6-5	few	CASSWTGDPLWPQHF	TGTGCCAGCAGTTGGACAGGAGATCCCCTTTGGCCCCAGCATTTT
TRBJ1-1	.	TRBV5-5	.	CASSFQGSHEAFF	TGTGCCAGCAGCTTCCAGGGTAGCCATGAAGCTTTCTTT
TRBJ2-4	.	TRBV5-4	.	CASSSPELAKNIQYF	TGTGCCAGCAGCAGCCCAGAACTAGCCAAAAACATTCAGTACTTC
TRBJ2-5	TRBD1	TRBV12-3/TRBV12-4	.	CASSFRQGETQYF	TGTGCCAGCAGTTTCAGACAGGGGGAGACCCAGTACTTC
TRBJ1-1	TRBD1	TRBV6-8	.	CASPGQGICSTEAFF	TGTGCCAGCCCGGGACAGGGGATTTGTAGCACTGAAGCTTTCTTT
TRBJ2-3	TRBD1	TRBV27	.	CASRRQGLTDTQYF	TGTGCCAGCCGGCGACAGGGTCTCACAGATACGCAGTATTTT
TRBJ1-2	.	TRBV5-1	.	CASSLGQGFYGYTF	TGCGCCAGCAGCTTGGGGCAGGGGTTCTATGGCTACACCTTC
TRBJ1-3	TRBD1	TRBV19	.	CASSIPGTGFGNTIYF	TGTGCCAGTAGTATACCCGGGACAGGCTTTGGAAACACCATATATTTT
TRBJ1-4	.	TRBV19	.	CASSSRDVNEKLFF	TGTGCCAGTAGCAGCCGGGACGTCAATGAAAAACTGTTTTTT
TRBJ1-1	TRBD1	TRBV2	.	CASALRTGSTFF	TGTGCCAGCGCCCTCCGGACAGGCTCAACTTTCTTT
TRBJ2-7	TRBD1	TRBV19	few	CASSMGTGSYEQYF	TGTGCCAGTAGTATGGGGACAGGCTCCTACGAGCAGTACTTC
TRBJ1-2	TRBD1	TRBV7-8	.	CASSISGTAVSNYGYTF	TGTGCCAGCAGCATATCCGGGACAGCTGTTTCTAACTATGGCTACACCTTC
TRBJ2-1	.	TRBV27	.	CASSFQGLLQFF	TGTGCCAGCAGTTTTCAGGGGCTACTGCAGTTCTTC
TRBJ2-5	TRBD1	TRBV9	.	CASSVGQGGETQYF	TGTGCCAGCAGCGTCGGACAGGGCGGCGAGACCCAGTACTTC
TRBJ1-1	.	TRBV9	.	CASSSDSNTEAFF	TGTGCCAGCAGCTCGGACTCTAACACTGAAGCTTTCTTT
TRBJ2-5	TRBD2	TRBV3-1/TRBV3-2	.	CASSQGLEETQYF	TGTGCCAGCAGCCAGGGACTAGAAGAGACCCAGTACTTC
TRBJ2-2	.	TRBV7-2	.	CASSPPRGTGELFF	TGTGCCAGCAGCCCGCCGAGGGGGACCGGGGAGCTGTTTTTT
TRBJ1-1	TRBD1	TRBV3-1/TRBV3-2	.	CASSQPGQQNTEAFF	TGTGCCAGCAGCCAACCGGGACAGCAGAACACTGAAGCTTTCTTT
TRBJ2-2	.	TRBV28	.	CASSFGEKIGELFF	TGTGCCAGCAGTTTTGGCGAGAAGATAGGGGAGCTGTTTTTT
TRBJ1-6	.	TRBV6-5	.	CASTTGANSPLHF	TGTGCCAGTACGACAGGAGCTAATTCACCCCTCCACTTT
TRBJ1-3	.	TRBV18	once	CASSPSTGAGNTIYF	TGTGCCAGCTCCCCATCGACTGGGGCTGGAAACACCATATATTTT
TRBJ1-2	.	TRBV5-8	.	CASSYLTADNYGYTF	TGTGCCAGCAGCTACCTGACAGCTGATAACTATGGCTACACCTTC
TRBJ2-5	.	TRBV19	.	CASSTYRGTQYF	TGTGCCAGTAGTACATACCGGGGGACCCAGTACTTC